This T cell receptor (beta chain) was sequenced during a study of blood T cell repertoires in COVID-19. Study summary: T cells, B-cell-depleted T cells, or PBMCs supplied cDNA or gDNA.

V shed 4 bases and J shed 1 base, with 15 bases lying between them. The germline gives CDR1 MGHDK, CDR2 SYGVNS. The CDR3 is 16 amino acids. Authors' methods: Amplification with reference gene primers provided the estimates of nucleated cell counts. Clones were sequenced by immunoSEQ multiplex PCR, and TCRdb holds only the in-frame ones, with some missing. The DNA gave D and trimming, while V, J and clone size come from that table. This sample carries 200,000 or so clones, around 86% of them seen once, and the ten largest clones take 3% to 4%. The V gene is TRBV25-1, the J gene TRBJ2-3; tentative D call: TRBD1 (5 bases). Source material: PBMCs or T cells enriched from blood (not recorded which). This clonotype was sampled from a woman between 40 and 50 years old with acute COVID-19. In DNA form, the CDR3 reads TGTGCCAGCAGTGCGGTTAGTGACAGACGCACAGATACGCAGTATTTT. Encoded protein: CASSAVSDRRTDTQYF.